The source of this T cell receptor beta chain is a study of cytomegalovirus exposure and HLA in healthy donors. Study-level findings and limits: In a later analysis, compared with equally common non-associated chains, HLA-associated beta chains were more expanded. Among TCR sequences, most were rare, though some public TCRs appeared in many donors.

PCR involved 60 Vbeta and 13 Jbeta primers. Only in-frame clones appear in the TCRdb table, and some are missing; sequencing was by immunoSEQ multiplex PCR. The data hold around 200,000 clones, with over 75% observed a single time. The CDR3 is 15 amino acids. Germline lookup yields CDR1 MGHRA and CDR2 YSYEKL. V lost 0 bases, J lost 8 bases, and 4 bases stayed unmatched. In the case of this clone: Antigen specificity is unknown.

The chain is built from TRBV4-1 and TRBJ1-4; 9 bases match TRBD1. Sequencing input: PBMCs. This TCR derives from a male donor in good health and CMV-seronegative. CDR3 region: CASSQEGQGREKLFF. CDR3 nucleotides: TGCGCCAGCAGCCAAGAGGGACAGGGAAGAGAAAAACTGTTTTTT.